Listed here are 21 T cell receptor beta chains from one sample, sequenced in a study of T-cell memory formation after mild COVID-19. MiXCR, run by TCRdb on the 5' RACE reads, gives a single entry per CDR3 protein. The sample lists tens of thousands of distinct CDR3 sequences, 16% occurring once. Sequencing was done on a sample of PBMCs or a T cell subset sorted from them (not recorded which). The receptors come from an adult woman who had mild COVID-19 (a few samples of this study predate the infection). Cell type and time point are not known.

The genes are TRBV13 and TRBJ2-1; tentatively, D is TRBD2 (6 bases). V was cut by 2 bases and J by 5 bases, with 19 bases left in between. CDR1 is PRHDT, CDR2 FYEKMQ, per germline (reference sequence). The CDR3 length is 17 residues. The chain's CDR3 is CASSLRSSERGHNEQFF. The CDR3 DNA follows: TGTGCCAGCAGCTTAAGGTCTAGCGAGAGAGGACACAATGAGCAGTTCTTC.

This clonotype was observed many times. The chain recombines TRBV7-9 with TRBJ2-5; the D gene is possibly TRBD2 (7 bases). Germline assignment: CDR1 SEHNR and CDR2 FQNEAQ (reference sequence). The V end was cut by 6 bases, the J end by 5 bases, with 13 bases between. The CDR3 is made up of 13 amino acids. The CDR3 DNA sequence: TGTGCCAGCAGAACGGGGGGCGCGGAGACCCAGTACTTC. This translates into CASRTGGAETQYF.

This chain uses TRBV12-3 or TRBV12-4 with TRBJ1-5; D ambiguous. This CDR3 has 13 amino acids. Trimming took 4 bases from V and 6 from J, leaving 10 bases between them. CDR3 sequence (DNA): TGTGCCAGCAGTTCAGGACTGCTTCAGCCCCAGCATTTT. Encoded protein: CASSSGLLQPQHF.

This clonotype was detected once. The rearrangement joins TRBV6-2 or TRBV6-3 to TRBJ2-7; 8 bases agree with TRBD2. The CDR3 runs to 15 residues. Germline V lookup: CDR1 MNHEY, CDR2 SVGEGT. V lost 2 bases, J lost 3 bases, and 6 bases stayed unmatched. The CDR3 sequence: CASSYPTSGHYEQYF. The CDR3 DNA reads as TGTGCCAGCAGTTACCCTACTAGCGGACACTACGAGCAGTACTTC.

This clonotype was picked up a small number of times. The rearrangement uses TRBV12-3 or TRBV12-4 and TRBJ2-1, with 10 positions matching TRBD1. The V and J ends lost 6 bases and 10 bases, in that order; junction bases with no gene match: 9. The CDR3 length is 14 residues. The chain's CDR3 is CASRSRTGGREQFF. CDR3 DNA sequence: TGTGCCAGCAGATCCCGGACAGGGGGAAGGGAGCAGTTCTTC.

This clonotype was seen more than once but under ten times. This sequence joins TRBV24-1 and TRBJ2-1; 8 bases fit TRBD2. V dropped 5 bases and J dropped 4; count of bases not matched to a gene: 27. The germline V gene has CDR1 KGHDR and CDR2 SFDVKD. The CDR3 totals 22 residues. The CDR3: CATSVQRRGGSPASVGYNEQFF. The CDR3 DNA reads TGTGCCACCAGTGTCCAACGTCGGGGGGGTTCGCCAGCCTCGGTGGGGTACAATGAGCAGTTCTTC.

This clonotype was detected only a few times. CDR3 loop: CASSWVPGLAVDTQYF. The CDR3 DNA is TGTGCCAGCAGTTGGGTTCCGGGACTAGCCGTAGATACGCAGTATTTT. V usage is TRBV12-3 or TRBV12-4 and J usage is TRBJ2-3; 9 nucleotides line up with TRBD2. CDR3 length equals 16 residues. The J segment lost 5 bases and the V segment lost 4 bases, leaving 10 bases of the junction unmatched.

This clonotype was observed many times. The chain uses TRBV20-1 and TRBJ2-1; TRBD2 is a possible D gene (5 bases). The CDR3 totals 16 residues. Germline V CDR1 and CDR2: DFQATT, SNEGSKA (reference sequence). V dropped 0 bases and J dropped 0 bases, with 12 bases sitting between them. CDR3 in amino acids: CSARDLSGPSYNEQFF. The CDR3 nucleotides are TGCAGTGCTAGAGATCTAAGCGGACCCTCCTACAATGAGCAGTTCTTC.

This clonotype showed up many times. The chain links TRBV19 to TRBJ1-2; 8 nucleotides line up with TRBD1. Germline-derived CDR1 and CDR2 are LNHDA and SQIVND (reference sequence). This CDR3 contains 13 residues. V lost 6 bases and J lost 5; bases outside the gene matches: 5. DNA for the CDR3: TGTGCCAGTAGACCAGGGGGCTCATATGGCTACACCTTC. Residues: CASRPGGSYGYTF. The whole variable domain, remainder taken from reference TRBV19 and TRBJ1-2, is DGGITQSPKYLFRKEGQNVTLSCEQNLNHDAMYWYRQDPGQGLRLIYYSQIVNDFQKGDIAEGYSVSREKKESFPLTVTSAQKNPTAFYLCASRPGGSYGYTFGSGTRLTVV.

The chain is built from TRBV29-1 and TRBJ2-2, with unresolved D. This CDR3 is 12 amino acids long. V gave up 3 bases and J gave up 1 base, with 3 bases separating them. Germline V lookup: CDR1 SQVTM, CDR2 ANQGSEA. In DNA, the CDR3 is TGCAGCGTTGATAGGAACACCGGGGAGCTGTTTTTT. This translates into CSVDRNTGELFF.

This clonotype was observed a few times. The chain recombines TRBV7-9 with TRBJ2-1; a weak D match, TRBD1 (5 bases). The length of the CDR3 is 15 residues. Germline assignment: CDR1 SEHNR and CDR2 FQNEAQ (reference sequence). V shed 5 bases and J shed 7 bases, with 18 bases lying between them. This chain's CDR3 is CASSTGSDIYNEQFF. The CDR3 coding sequence is TGTGCCAGCAGCACCGGCTCGGACATTTATAATGAGCAGTTCTTC.

The chain employs TRBV27 and TRBJ1-4; D perhaps matches TRBD1 (6 bases). With 5 bases removed from V and 11 bases from J, the gap between germline ends came to 18 bases. The germline V gene encodes CDR1 MNHEY and CDR2 SMNVEV (reference sequence). The CDR3 extends over 14 amino acids. CDR3 bases: TGTGCCAGCAGTCATAGGCAGGGGAGCATGAAACTGTTTTTT. This translates into CASSHRQGSMKLFF.

V and J are TRBV7-2 and TRBJ2-3, with D unresolved. This CDR3 comprises 12 residues. CDR1 is SGHTA, CDR2 FQGNSA, per germline. V shed 5 bases and J shed 5 bases, with 8 bases lying between them. The CDR3 coding sequence is TGTGCCAGCAGCGTAGACGGAGATACGCAGTATTTT. It translates to CASSVDGDTQYF.

With respect to this clonotype: The conserved closing phenylalanine or tryptophan is absent in this CDR3, likely reflecting a read error. This chain joins TRBV30 and TRBJ1-1; unclear D gene. V lost 0 bases and J lost 6, with 20 bases in between. The length of the CDR3 is 16 residues. Germline V gene sequence: CDR1 GTSNPN, CDR2 SVGIG (reference sequence). The CDR3 loop is CAWSVKGTRRWAEAFL. The CDR3 coding sequence is TGTGCCTGGAGTGTAAAGGGTACCCGACGGTGGGCTGAAGCTTTCCTT.

There are a few counts of this clonotype. This chain joins TRBV21-1 and TRBJ2-7. TRBV21-1 is noted as a pseudogene. The CDR3 has 13 residues. CDR3: CAIKSGSSYEQYF. Written as DNA, the CDR3 is TGTGCCATTAAATCAGGGAGCTCCTACGAGCAGTACTTC.

The chain has TRBV20-1 and TRBJ2-7; no reliable D call. This CDR3 contains 11 residues. Looked up from germline, CDR1 is DFQATT and CDR2 is SNEGSKA (reference sequence). The V end was cut by 7 bases, the J end by 4 bases, with 11 bases between. The CDR3 spells CSVAFRYEQYF. CDR3 nucleotides: TGCAGTGTTGCATTCCGGTACGAGCAGTACTTC.

The chain couples TRBV7-9 to TRBJ1-6; possibly TRBD1 for D (5 bases). Trimming removed 2 bases from V and 5 bases from J, with 13 bases in between. Germline V gene lookup returns CDR1 SEHNR and CDR2 FQNEAQ (reference sequence). The CDR3 is 16 amino acids. In nucleotides, the CDR3 is TGTGCCAGCAGCTTACGCAGGGAGTTCGATAATTCACCCCTCCACTTT. It yields the protein CASSLRREFDNSPLHF.

The DNA of the CDR3 is TGTGCCAGCAGTCCGCAGGGACAGGCTAATCAGCCCCAGCATTTT. Its protein product is CASSPQGQANQPQHF. This chain uses TRBV12-3 or TRBV12-4 with TRBJ1-5; 8 bases are a match to TRBD1. V lost 5 bases, J lost 4 bases, and 7 bases stayed unmatched. The CDR3 is made up of 15 amino acids.

The chain uses TRBV7-9 and TRBJ2-5; D is possibly TRBD1 (6 bases). CDR1 and CDR2 from the germline V gene are SEHNR and FQNEAQ (reference sequence). With 0 bases removed from V and 0 bases from J, the gap between germline ends came to 14 bases. CDR3 length: 17 residues. CDR3 DNA sequence: TGTGCCAGCAGCTTAGCCAGGGGCGTTTCTAACCAAGAGACCCAGTACTTC. Translation: CASSLARGVSNQETQYF.

This sequence joins TRBV18 and TRBJ2-3, with TRBD2 identical over 7 bases. Germline trimming cut 1 base from V and 3 bases from J; bases unmatched to any gene: 7. Germline assignment: CDR1 KGHSH and CDR2 LQKENI. This CDR3 has 16 amino acids. The CDR3 DNA reads as TGTGCCAGCTCACCACGATTGCGGGGGATGACAGATACGCAGTATTTT. It specifies CASSPRLRGMTDTQYF. Based on the CDR3 plus reference TRBV18 and TRBJ2-3, the full variable domain is NAGVMQNPRHLVRRRGQEARLRCSPMKGHSHVYWYRQLPEEGLKFMVYLQKENIIDESGMPKERFSAEFPKEGPSILRIQQVVRGDSAAYFCASSPRLRGMTDTQYFGPGTRLTVL.

This clonotype is labeled medium-sized. This chain links TRBV7-9 with TRBJ2-7; 7 nucleotides match TRBD1. V dropped 4 bases and J dropped 5; count of bases not matched to a gene: 11. The CDR3 runs 15 residues. Germline CDR1 and CDR2: SEHNR and FQNEAQ (reference sequence). Here the CDR3 reads CASSSGTAFGDEQYF. CDR3 DNA sequence: TGTGCCAGCAGCTCCGGGACAGCCTTTGGGGACGAGCAGTACTTC.